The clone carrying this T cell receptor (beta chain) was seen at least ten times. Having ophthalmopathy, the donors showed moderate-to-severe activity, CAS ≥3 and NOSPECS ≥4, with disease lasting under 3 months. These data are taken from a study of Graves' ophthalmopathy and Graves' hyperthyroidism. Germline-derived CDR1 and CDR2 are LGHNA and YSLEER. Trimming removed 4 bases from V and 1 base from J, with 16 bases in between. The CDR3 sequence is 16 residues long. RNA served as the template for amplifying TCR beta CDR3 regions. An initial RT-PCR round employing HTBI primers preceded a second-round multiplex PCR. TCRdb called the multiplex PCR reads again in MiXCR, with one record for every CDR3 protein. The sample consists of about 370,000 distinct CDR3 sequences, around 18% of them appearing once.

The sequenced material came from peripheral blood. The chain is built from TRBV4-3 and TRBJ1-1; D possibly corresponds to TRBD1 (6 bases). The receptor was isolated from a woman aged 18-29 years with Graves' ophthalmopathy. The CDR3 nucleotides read TGCGCCAGCAGCCCCCGTAGGGGGATTGGGAACACTGAAGCTTTCTTT. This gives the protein CASSPRRGIGNTEAFF.